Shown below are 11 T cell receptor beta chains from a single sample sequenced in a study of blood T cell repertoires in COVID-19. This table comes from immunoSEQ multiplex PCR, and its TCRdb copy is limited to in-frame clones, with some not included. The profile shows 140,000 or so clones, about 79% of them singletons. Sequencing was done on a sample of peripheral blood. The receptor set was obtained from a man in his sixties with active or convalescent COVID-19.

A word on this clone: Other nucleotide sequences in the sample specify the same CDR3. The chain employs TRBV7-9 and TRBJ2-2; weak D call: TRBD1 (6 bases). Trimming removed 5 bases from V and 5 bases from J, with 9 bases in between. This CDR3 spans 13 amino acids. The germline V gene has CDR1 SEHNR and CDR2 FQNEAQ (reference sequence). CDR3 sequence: CASSQTGTGELFF. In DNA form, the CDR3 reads TGTGCCAGCAGCCAAACAGGGACCGGGGAGCTGTTTTTT.

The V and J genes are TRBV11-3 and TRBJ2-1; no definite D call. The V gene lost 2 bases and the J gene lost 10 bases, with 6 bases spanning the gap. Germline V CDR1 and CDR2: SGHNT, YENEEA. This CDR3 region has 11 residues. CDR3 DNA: TGTGCCAGCAGCTTAATGTCGGAGCAGTTCTTC. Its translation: CASSLMSEQFF.

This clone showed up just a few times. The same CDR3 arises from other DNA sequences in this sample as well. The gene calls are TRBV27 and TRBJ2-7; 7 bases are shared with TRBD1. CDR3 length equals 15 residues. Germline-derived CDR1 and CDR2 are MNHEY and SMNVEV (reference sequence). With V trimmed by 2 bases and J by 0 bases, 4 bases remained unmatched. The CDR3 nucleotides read TGTGCCAGCAGTTTAAAACAGGGGAGCTCCTACGAGCAGTACTTC. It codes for CASSLKQGSSYEQYF.

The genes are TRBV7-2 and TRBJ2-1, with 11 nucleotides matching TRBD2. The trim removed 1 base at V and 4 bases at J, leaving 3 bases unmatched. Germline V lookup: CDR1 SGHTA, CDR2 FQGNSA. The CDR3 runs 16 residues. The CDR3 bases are TGTGCCAGCAGCTTAGTCGGGACTAGCGGATACAATGAGCAGTTCTTC. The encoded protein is CASSLVGTSGYNEQFF.

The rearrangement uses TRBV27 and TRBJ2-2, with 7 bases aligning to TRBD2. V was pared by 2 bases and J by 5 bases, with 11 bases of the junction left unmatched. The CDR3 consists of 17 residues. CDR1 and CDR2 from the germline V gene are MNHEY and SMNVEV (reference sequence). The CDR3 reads CASSLMPSGPNTGELFF. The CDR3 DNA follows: TGTGCCAGCAGTTTAATGCCTAGCGGCCCCAATACCGGGGAGCTGTTTTTT.

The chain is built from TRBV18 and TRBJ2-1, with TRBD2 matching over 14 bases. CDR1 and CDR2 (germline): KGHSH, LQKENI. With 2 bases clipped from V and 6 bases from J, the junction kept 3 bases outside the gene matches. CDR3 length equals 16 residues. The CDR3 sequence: CASSPMTSGGGNEQFF. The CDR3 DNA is TGTGCCAGCTCACCAATGACTAGCGGGGGGGGCAATGAGCAGTTCTTC.

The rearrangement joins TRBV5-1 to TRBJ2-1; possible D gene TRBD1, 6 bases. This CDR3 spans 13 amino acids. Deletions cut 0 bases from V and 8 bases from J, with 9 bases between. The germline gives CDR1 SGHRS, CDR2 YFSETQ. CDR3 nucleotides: TGCGCCAGCAGCTTGGCAGGGGAGCATGAGCAGTTCTTC. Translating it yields CASSLAGEHEQFF.

In nucleotides, the CDR3 is TGTGCCAGCAGTTTATCAAAAGGTTTGGGGACAATTGCAGAGACCCAGTACTTC. As protein: CASSLSKGLGTIAETQYF. The genes are TRBV28 and TRBJ2-5, with D maybe TRBD1 (6 bases). Deletions cut 1 base from V and 4 bases from J, with 22 bases between. The CDR3 totals 18 residues. Germline V gene data show CDR1 as MDHEN and CDR2 as SYDVKM.

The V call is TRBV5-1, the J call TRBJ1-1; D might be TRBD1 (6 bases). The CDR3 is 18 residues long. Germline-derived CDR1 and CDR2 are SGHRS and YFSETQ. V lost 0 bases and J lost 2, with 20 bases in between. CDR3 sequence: CASSLVGGLTGLNTEAFF. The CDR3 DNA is TGCGCCAGCAGCTTGGTGGGGGGGCTTACAGGGCTCAACACTGAAGCTTTCTTT.

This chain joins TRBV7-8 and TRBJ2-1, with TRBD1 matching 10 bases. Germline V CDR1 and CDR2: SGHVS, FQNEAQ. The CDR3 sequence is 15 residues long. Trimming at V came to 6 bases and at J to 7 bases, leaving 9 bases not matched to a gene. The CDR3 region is CASRLGTGENNEQFF. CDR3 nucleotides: TGTGCCAGCAGATTGGGGACAGGGGAGAATAATGAGCAGTTCTTC.

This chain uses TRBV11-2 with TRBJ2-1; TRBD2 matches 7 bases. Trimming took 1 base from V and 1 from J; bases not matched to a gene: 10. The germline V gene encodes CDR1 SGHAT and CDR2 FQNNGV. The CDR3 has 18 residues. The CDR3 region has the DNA TGTGCCAGCAGCTTAGTCGTGGCTAGCGGAGCATCCTACAATGAGCAGTTCTTC. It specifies CASSLVVASGASYNEQFF. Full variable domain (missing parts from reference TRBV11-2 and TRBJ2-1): EAGVAQSPRYKIIEKRQSVAFWCNPISGHATLYWYQQILGQGPKLLIQFQNNGVVDDSQLPKDRFSAERLKGVDSTLKIQPAKLEDSAVYLCASSLVVASGASYNEQFFGPGTRLTVL.